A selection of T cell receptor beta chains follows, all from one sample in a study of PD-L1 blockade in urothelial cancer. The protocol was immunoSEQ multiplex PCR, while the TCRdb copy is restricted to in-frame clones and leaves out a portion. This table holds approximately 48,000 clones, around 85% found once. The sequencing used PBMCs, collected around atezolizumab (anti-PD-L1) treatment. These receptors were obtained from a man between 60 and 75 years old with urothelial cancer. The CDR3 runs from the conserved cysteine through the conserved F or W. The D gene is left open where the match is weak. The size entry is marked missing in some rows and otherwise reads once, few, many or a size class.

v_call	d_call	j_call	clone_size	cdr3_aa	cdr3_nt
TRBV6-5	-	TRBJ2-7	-	CASSYSEGGVYEQYF	TGTGCCAGCAGTTACTCGGAGGGGGGGGTCTACGAGCAGTACTTC
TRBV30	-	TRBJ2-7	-	CAWSPGSIYEQYF	TGTGCCTGGAGCCCAGGGTCCATCTACGAGCAGTACTTC
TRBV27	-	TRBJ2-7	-	CASSFGSPAYEQYF	TGTGCCAGCAGCTTCGGGAGCCCGGCCTACGAGCAGTACTTC
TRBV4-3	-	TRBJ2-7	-	CASSHPENRPLEQYF	TGCGCCAGCAGCCACCCGGAGAACAGGCCACTCGAGCAGTACTTC
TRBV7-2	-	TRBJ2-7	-	CASSFGTQNYEQYF	TGTGCCAGCAGCTTCGGGACACAGAACTACGAGCAGTACTTC
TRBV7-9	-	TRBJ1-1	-	CASSLGQSNTEAFF	TGTGCCAGCAGCTTAGGACAGTCGAACACTGAAGCTTTCTTT
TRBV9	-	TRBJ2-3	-	CASSVLIDTQYF	TGTGCCAGCAGCGTGTTAATAGATACGCAGTATTTT
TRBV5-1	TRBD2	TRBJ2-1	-	CASRFRGGLSEQFF	TGCGCCAGCAGGTTCCGGGGGGGCCTAAGTGAGCAGTTCTTC
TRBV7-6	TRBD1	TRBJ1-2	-	CASSFRDRGYGVGYTF	TGTGCCAGCAGCTTCCGGGACAGGGGATACGGGGTCGGCTACACCTTC
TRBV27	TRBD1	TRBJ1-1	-	CASSYRGAEAFF	TGTGCCAGCAGTTACAGGGGGGCTGAAGCTTTCTTT
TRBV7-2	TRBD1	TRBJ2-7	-	CASSLAGQGTAEQYF	TGTGCCAGCAGCTTGGCCGGACAGGGAACCGCCGAGCAGTACTTC
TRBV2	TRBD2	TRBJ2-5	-	CASQNMGGGQGETQYF	TGTGCCAGCCAAAATATGGGCGGGGGGCAGGGGGAGACCCAGTACTTC
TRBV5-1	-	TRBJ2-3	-	CASRSVLALSTDTQYF	TGCGCCAGCAGATCAGTCCTAGCCCTCAGCACAGATACGCAGTATTTT
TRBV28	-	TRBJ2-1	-	CASSLSRRASRHGYGNEQFF	TGTGCCAGCAGTTTATCCCGGCGGGCGTCACGGCACGGGTACGGCAATGAGCAGTTCTTC
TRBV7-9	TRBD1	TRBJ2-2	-	CASSLLQGTLGFTGELFF	TGTGCCAGCAGCTTATTACAGGGGACCCTGGGGTTCACCGGGGAGCTGTTTTTT
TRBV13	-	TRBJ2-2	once	CASSPRTAGVTGELFF	TGTGCCAGCAGCCCCCGAACCGCAGGGGTGACCGGGGAGCTGTTTTTT
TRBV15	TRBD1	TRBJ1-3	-	CATSRGGQGSGNTIYF	TGTGCCACCAGCAGAGGGGGACAGGGCTCTGGAAACACCATATATTTT
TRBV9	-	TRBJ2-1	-	CASSVGGGPNNEQFF	TGTGCCAGCAGCGTAGGCGGGGGCCCCAACAATGAGCAGTTCTTC
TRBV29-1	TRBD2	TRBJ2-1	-	CSVASGRALNEQFF	TGCAGCGTAGCCAGCGGGAGGGCCTTAAATGAGCAGTTCTTC
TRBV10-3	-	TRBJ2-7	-	CATQGVTGEQYF	TGTGCCACCCAAGGGGTTACAGGCGAGCAGTACTTC
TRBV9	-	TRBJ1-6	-	CASSDRPGHLSSYNSPLHF	TGTGCCAGCAGTGACCGCCCGGGACACCTGAGCTCCTATAATTCACCCCTCCACTTT
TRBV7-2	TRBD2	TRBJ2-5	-	CASKREHQETQYF	TGTGCCAGTAAGCGGGAACACCAAGAGACCCAGTACTTC
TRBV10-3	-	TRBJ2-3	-	CAISSTTDTQYF	TGTGCCATCAGTTCCACAACAGATACGCAGTATTTT
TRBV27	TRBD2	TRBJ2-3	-	CASTVLAGETDTQYF	TGTGCCAGCACCGTACTAGCGGGAGAAACAGATACGCAGTATTTT
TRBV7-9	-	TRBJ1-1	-	CASSLGRAGTEAFF	TGTGCCAGCAGCTTAGGCCGTGCGGGGACTGAAGCTTTCTTT
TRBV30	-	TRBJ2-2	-	CAWNSGLYTGELFF	TGTGCCTGGAACTCGGGACTGTACACCGGGGAGCTGTTTTTT
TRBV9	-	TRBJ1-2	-	CASSVDVPGPYGYTF	TGTGCCAGCAGCGTAGATGTCCCAGGGCCCTATGGCTACACCTTC
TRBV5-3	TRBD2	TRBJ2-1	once	CARSGMVSGGYNEQFF	TGTGCCAGAAGCGGGATGGTCAGCGGGGGATACAATGAGCAGTTCTTC
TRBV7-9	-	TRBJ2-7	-	CASSLTRTAYEQYF	TGTGCCAGCAGCTTAACCAGGACAGCCTACGAGCAGTACTTC
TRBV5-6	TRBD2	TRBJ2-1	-	CASSWTLAGGGSYNEQFF	TGTGCCAGCAGCTGGACCCTAGCGGGAGGGGGCTCCTACAATGAGCAGTTCTTC
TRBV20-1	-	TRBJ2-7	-	CSARNSYEQYF	TGCAGTGCTAGAAATAGCTACGAGCAGTACTTC
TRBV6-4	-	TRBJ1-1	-	CASSLYRNTEAFF	TGTGCCAGCAGCCTATACAGGAACACTGAAGCTTTCTTT
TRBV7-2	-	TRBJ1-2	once	CASSPRGGLRHYGYTF	TGTGCCAGCAGCCCTAGGGGAGGGCTCCGTCACTATGGCTACACCTTC
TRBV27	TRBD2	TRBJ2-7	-	CASSPGRGYEQYF	TGTGCCAGCAGTCCCGGGAGGGGCTACGAGCAGTACTTC
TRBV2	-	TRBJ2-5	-	CASNVLHVKTQYF	TGTGCCAGCAATGTACTACACGTTAAGACCCAGTACTTC
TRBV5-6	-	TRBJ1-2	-	CASSWGTQGRSFGYTF	TGTGCCAGCAGCTGGGGAACGCAGGGGCGCAGCTTTGGCTACACCTTC
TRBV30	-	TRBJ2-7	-	CAWSLGGWEYF	TGTGCCTGGAGCCTGGGCGGGTGGGAGTACTTC
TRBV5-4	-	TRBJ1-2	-	CASSSPRGGYGYTF	TGTGCCAGCAGCTCCCCCCGCGGGGGGTATGGCTACACCTTC
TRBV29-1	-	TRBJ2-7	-	CSVSTGLTYEQYF	TGCAGCGTCTCCACCGGACTAACCTACGAGCAGTACTTC
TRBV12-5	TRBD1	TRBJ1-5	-	CASGLVRDRVFGGNQPQHF	TGTGCTAGTGGTTTGGTACGGGACAGGGTCTTTGGAGGCAATCAGCCCCAGCATTTT
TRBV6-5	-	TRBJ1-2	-	CASSYRGHGGYTF	TGTGCCAGCAGTTACCGGGGACATGGTGGCTACACCTTC
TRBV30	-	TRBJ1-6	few	CAWSPSGSPLHF	TGTGCCTGGAGTCCGTCGGGGTCACCCCTCCACTTT
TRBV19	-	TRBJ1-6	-	CASSIPRGGRSPLHF	TGTGCCAGTAGTATCCCCAGGGGCGGCCGCTCACCCCTCCACTTT
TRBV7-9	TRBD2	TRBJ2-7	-	CASSLSGSYHEQYF	TGTGCCAGCAGCTTGAGCGGGAGTTACCACGAGCAGTACTTC
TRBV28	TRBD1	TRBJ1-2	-	CASSLTGTGYTF	TGTGCCAGCAGTCTGACAGGGACCGGCTACACCTTC
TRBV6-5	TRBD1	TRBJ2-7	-	CASSYGWTGGSYEQYF	TGTGCCAGCAGTTACGGTTGGACAGGGGGCTCCTACGAGCAGTACTTC
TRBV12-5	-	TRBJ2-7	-	CASGLYGNYEQYF	TGTGCTAGTGGTTTGTACGGGAACTACGAGCAGTACTTC
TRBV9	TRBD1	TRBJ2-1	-	CASSPGQGVNEQFF	TGTGCCAGCAGCCCGGGACAGGGTGTCAATGAGCAGTTCTTC
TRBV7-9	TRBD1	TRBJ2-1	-	CASSLPQGRMYEQFF	TGTGCCAGCAGCTTACCACAGGGGCGCATGTATGAGCAGTTCTTC
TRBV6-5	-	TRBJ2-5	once	CASSYVLGAGTQYF	TGTGCCAGCAGTTACGTTCTGGGGGCCGGGACCCAGTACTTC
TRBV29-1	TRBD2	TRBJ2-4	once	CSVGTSGTENIQYF	TGCAGCGTTGGTACTAGCGGTACGGAAAACATTCAGTACTTC
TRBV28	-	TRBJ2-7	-	CASSLLRAAAANEQYF	TGTGCCAGCAGTTTATTGAGGGCAGCCGCGGCGAACGAGCAGTACTTC
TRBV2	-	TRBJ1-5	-	CASSAREGLSNQPQHF	TGTGCCAGCAGTGCCCGGGAGGGACTTAGCAATCAGCCCCAGCATTTT
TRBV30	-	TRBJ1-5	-	CAWSGHQVLGPQHF	TGTGCCTGGAGTGGACACCAGGTTCTCGGGCCCCAGCATTTT